This is a list of T cell receptor beta chains from one sample in a study of CD8+ T cells in alopecia areata. Here immunoSEQ multiplex PCR was the method, and the copy in TCRdb shows in-frame clones only, minus some. The sample has approximately 210,000 clones; around two fifths are singletons. The sample in question was CD4+ T cells sorted from blood, obtained at approximately week 36, from a patient treated with tofacitinib. The receptors derive from a human donor with alopecia areata. Each CDR3 is given with its conserved first and last residue. The order of the fields is CDR3 protein, CDR3 DNA, J gene, clone size, D gene, V gene. A D gene is named only where the DNA matches it firmly. Only some rows state a clone size, as once, few, many or a class for expanded clones.

CASSLGFMSADTQYF TGTGCCAGCAGCTTAGGTTTTATGTCGGCAGATACGCAGTATTTT TRBJ2-3 few . TRBV7-2
CASSIVGVTGGPDTQYF TGTGCCAGTAGTATAGTGGGCGTAACGGGAGGGCCGGATACGCAGTATTTT TRBJ2-3 few TRBD2 TRBV19
CASSVSKVGAGGPTGELFF TGTGCCAGCAGCGTAAGCAAGGTGGGAGCGGGAGGACCCACCGGGGAGCTGTTTTTT TRBJ2-2 once TRBD2 TRBV9
CATSTPTGDYEQYF TGTGCCACCAGCACCCCGACAGGGGACTACGAGCAGTACTTC TRBJ2-7 few TRBD1 TRBV15
CASSLSGLGDEQFF TGTGCCAGCAGCTTATCGGGGCTAGGGGATGAGCAGTTCTTC TRBJ2-1 . . TRBV7-9
CAWRSQGVLSGNTIYF TGTGCCTGGAGATCGCAGGGAGTCCTCTCTGGAAACACCATATATTTT TRBJ1-3 few . TRBV30
CASSSYGVGRSQETQYF TGTGCCAGCAGCTCTTACGGGGTGGGGAGGAGTCAAGAGACCCAGTACTTC TRBJ2-5 . . TRBV5-6
CASSPPSPGELFF TGTGCCAGCTCACCACCTAGCCCCGGGGAGCTGTTTTTT TRBJ2-2 . . TRBV18
CATSSTSGRRWETQYF TGTGCCACCAGCAGCACTAGCGGGAGACGGTGGGAGACCCAGTACTTC TRBJ2-5 . TRBD2 TRBV15
CASSVPGGPMNIQYF TGTGCCAGCAGTGTGCCGGGAGGGCCTATGAACATTCAGTACTTC TRBJ2-4 . TRBD2 TRBV2
CAWTRTGFGEQYF TGTGCCTGGACCAGGACAGGGTTCGGCGAGCAGTACTTC TRBJ2-7 . TRBD1 TRBV30
CASSPEGQGQNIQYF TGTGCCAGCTCCCCCGAGGGACAAGGTCAAAACATTCAGTACTTC TRBJ2-4 . . TRBV18
CAWSLDSNQPQHF TGTGCCTGGAGTTTAGATAGCAATCAGCCCCAGCATTTT TRBJ1-5 few . TRBV30
CASSPLDRGRLDYGYTF TGTGCCAGCAGCCCCTTGGACAGGGGGCGTCTCGACTATGGCTACACCTTC TRBJ1-2 once TRBD1 TRBV5-6
CASSQDPGLAGTDTQYF TGTGCCAGCAGCCAAGACCCGGGACTAGCGGGGACAGATACGCAGTATTTT TRBJ2-3 . TRBD2 TRBV14
CASSSSHEKLFF TGTGCCAGCAGTTCCTCTCATGAAAAACTGTTTTTT TRBJ1-4 many . TRBV28
CASSEGSGEQFF TGTGCCAGCAGTGAAGGGTCCGGTGAGCAGTTCTTC TRBJ2-1 few . TRBV2
CASSLGYGGRGQPQHF TGTGCCAGCAGCTTGGGATACGGGGGTCGTGGTCAGCCCCAGCATTTT TRBJ1-5 . . TRBV5-4
CASSVDGTSTDTQYF TGTGCCAGCAGCGTAGACGGAACTAGCACAGATACGCAGTATTTT TRBJ2-3 . . TRBV9
CASSPTTGGEQYF TGTGCCAGCTCGCCTACTACCGGGGGCGAGCAGTACTTC TRBJ2-7 . . TRBV18
CASSLGQANSYEQYF TGCGCCAGCAGCCTCGGACAGGCCAACTCCTACGAGCAGTACTTC TRBJ2-7 . TRBD1 TRBV5-1
CASRPGGFEQYF TGTGCCAGCAGGCCCGGGGGTTTCGAGCAGTACTTC TRBJ2-7 . . TRBV11-2
CASSGQGGQPQHF TGTGCCAGCTCCGGACAGGGAGGCCAGCCCCAGCATTTT TRBJ1-5 . TRBD1 TRBV6-6
CASSLPGLAGYNEQFF TGTGCCAGCAGTTTACCCGGACTAGCGGGGTACAATGAGCAGTTCTTC TRBJ2-1 . TRBD2 TRBV27
CAWNREFQETQYF TGTGCCTGGAACAGGGAGTTTCAAGAGACCCAGTACTTC TRBJ2-5 once . TRBV30
CATSSSRQSEAFF TGTGCCACCAGCAGTAGTAGACAGTCAGAAGCTTTCTTT TRBJ1-1 . . TRBV15
CASRGAEPYEQYF TGTGCCAGCAGAGGGGCCGAGCCCTACGAGCAGTACTTC TRBJ2-7 few . TRBV2
CARTPLSSYNEQFF TGTGCCCGGACTCCACTGAGCTCCTACAATGAGCAGTTCTTC TRBJ2-1 few . TRBV30
CASSLKGGRQETQYF TGTGCCAGCAGCTTAAAAGGGGGTCGGCAAGAGACCCAGTACTTC TRBJ2-5 . . TRBV7-3
CASSFGEGTRTQYF TGTGCCAGCAGTTTCGGTGAGGGTACAAGGACCCAGTACTTC TRBJ2-5 . . TRBV7-9
CACRLSSPYEQYF TGTGCCTGCCGGCTATCTAGCCCCTACGAGCAGTACTTC TRBJ2-7 . . TRBV30
CASSATGVGQPQHF TGTGCCAGCAGCGCTACAGGGGTAGGTCAGCCCCAGCATTTT TRBJ1-5 few TRBD1 TRBV9
CASSFLALETQYF TGTGCCAGCAGCTTCCTAGCCCTGGAGACCCAGTACTTC TRBJ2-5 few . TRBV5-6
CSVEWGARSYGYTF TGCAGCGTTGAATGGGGGGCTAGGAGCTATGGCTACACCTTC TRBJ1-2 . . TRBV29-1
CASSLTAEYTEAFF TGTGCCAGCAGCTTAACTGCGGAATACACTGAAGCTTTCTTT TRBJ1-1 few . TRBV7-9
CASSQDLQVVYEQYF TGCGCCAGCAGCCAAGATCTACAGGTCGTGTACGAGCAGTACTTC TRBJ2-7 . . TRBV4-3
CASSLIVGLAGSYEQYF TGCGCCAGCAGCTTGATCGTCGGCCTAGCGGGATCCTACGAGCAGTACTTC TRBJ2-7 . TRBD2 TRBV5-1
CASRKQGAWADTQYF TGTGCCAGCAGAAAACAGGGGGCTTGGGCAGATACGCAGTATTTT TRBJ2-3 few TRBD1 TRBV6-5
CASSTDRGPYSGANVLTF TGTGCCAGTAGTACGGACAGGGGACCTTACTCTGGGGCCAACGTCCTGACTTTC TRBJ2-6 . TRBD1 TRBV19
CSVALSRISYEQYF TGCAGCGTTGCCCTTTCCAGAATCTCCTACGAGCAGTACTTC TRBJ2-7 few . TRBV29-1
CASSETLGDEQYF TGTGCCAGCAGCGAAACCCTAGGGGACGAGCAGTACTTC TRBJ2-7 . . TRBV9
CASSSRTGITEAFF TGTGCCAGCAGCTCGCGGACAGGGATCACTGAAGCTTTCTTT TRBJ1-1 few TRBD1 TRBV5-4
CSVENVWTSQETQYF TGCAGCGTTGAAAATGTGTGGACTAGTCAAGAGACCCAGTACTTC TRBJ2-5 . TRBD2 TRBV29-1
CSVTSGRPAYEQYF TGCAGCGTTACTAGCGGGAGGCCCGCCTACGAGCAGTACTTC TRBJ2-7 once TRBD2 TRBV29-1
CASSLSPRSSYEQYF TGTGCCAGCAGTTTATCCCCTCGCAGCTCCTACGAGCAGTACTTC TRBJ2-7 many . TRBV28
CSVGRTVRGETQYF TGCAGCGTGGGGAGGACAGTACGAGGGGAGACCCAGTACTTC TRBJ2-5 . . TRBV29-1
CATSRDRGGSNQPQHF TGTGCCACCAGCAGAGATCGGGGTGGTAGCAATCAGCCCCAGCATTTT TRBJ1-5 few . TRBV15
CASTKSWDSTIYNEQFF TGCGCCAGCACAAAAAGCTGGGACTCAACCATCTACAATGAGCAGTTCTTC TRBJ2-1 few . TRBV5-1
CASSFAPTPGETQYF TGCGCCAGCAGTTTCGCTCCGACCCCTGGGGAGACCCAGTACTTC TRBJ2-5 once . TRBV5-1
CASSEVRTTTGELFF TGTGCCAGCAGTGAAGTCCGGACTACGACCGGGGAGCTGTTTTTT TRBJ2-2 . . TRBV6-1
CATSPLWSRLPTDTQYF TGTGCCACCAGCCCTCTTTGGTCGAGACTCCCCACAGATACGCAGTATTTT TRBJ2-3 . . TRBV15
CSAGHQNEQYF TGCAGCGCCGGACATCAGAACGAGCAGTACTTC TRBJ2-7 . . TRBV29-1